This T cell receptor beta chain was sequenced in a study of blood T cell repertoires in COVID-19. About the study: Acute-phase and convalescent COVID-19 samples originated in the United States, Italy and Spain.

Cohort assignment relied on participant-reported clinical history. The V and J ends lost 0 bases and 8 bases, in that order; junction bases with no gene match: 5. CDR3 size: 14 residues. Looked up from germline, CDR1 is MNHEY and CDR2 is SMNVEV (reference sequence). Under the authors' procedure: Reference gene primer amplification in the assay estimated nucleated cell counts. The assay was immunoSEQ multiplex PCR, and TCRdb's table has in-frame clones only and misses some. The V and J calls and the clone size are those of that table, but D and trimming were determined from the DNA. Here the sample spans a few hundred thousand clones, about 90% being singletons.

V usage is TRBV27 and J usage is TRBJ1-2, with 8 bases lining up with TRBD1. The origin of this receptor is a man between 25 and 39 years old who had recovered from COVID-19. What was sequenced was PBMCs or T cells enriched from blood (not recorded which). DNA of the CDR3: TGTGCCAGCAGTTTATCATCAGGGGGCGAAGGCTACACCTTC. This codes for CASSLSSGGEGYTF.